This is a list of T cell receptor beta chains from one sample in a study of OX40 agonist ivuxolimab in advanced cancers. Method: immunoSEQ multiplex PCR; TCRdb's copy keeps in-frame clones and lacks some. The sample contains approximately 82,000 clones, 70% to 90% of which appear only once. The sequences come from CD4+ or CD8+ T cells sorted from blood, collected in a trial of the OX40 agonist ivuxolimab. The receptors shown here come from an adult with an advanced solid tumor such as melanoma, head and neck, liver or kidney cancer. CDR3s include the opening cysteine and the closing phenylalanine or tryptophan. Each record gives: clone size, J gene, D gene, V gene, CDR3 DNA, CDR3 protein. A D gene is named only where the DNA matches it firmly. Clone size is shown for a subset of rows, as once, few, many or a class of expanded clone.

NA,TRBJ2-1,TRBD2,TRBV10-2,TGCGCCAGCAGCGGAACTAGCGGGGGGGCCCATGAGCAGTTCTTC,CASSGTSGGAHEQFF
NA,TRBJ1-5,NA,TRBV27,TGTGCCAGCAGTTTAACATCGGTGACCAGGGGCAATCAGCCCCAGCATTTT,CASSLTSVTRGNQPQHF
once,TRBJ2-3,TRBD2,TRBV10-3,TGTGCCATCAGCCCCGGGACTAGCGGGGGCCAGCGTGACGATACGCAGTATTTT,CAISPGTSGGQRDDTQYF
NA,TRBJ2-7,NA,TRBV6-5,TGTGCCAGCAGTTACGGTCAGGTTCCCTACGAGCAGTACTTC,CASSYGQVPYEQYF
NA,TRBJ2-5,TRBD2,TRBV7-9,TGTGCCAGCAGCTTACTAGCGGGGGCGTACCAAGAGACCCAGTACTTC,CASSLLAGAYQETQYF
NA,TRBJ2-7,TRBD2,TRBV7-6,TGTGCCAGCAGCTTCGGGACTAACCTGGGGTACGAGCAGTACTTC,CASSFGTNLGYEQYF
NA,TRBJ2-1,NA,TRBV6-1,TGTGCCAGCAGTCCTGGCGGTTGGACGCCCGAGCAGTTCTTC,CASSPGGWTPEQFF
NA,TRBJ2-7,TRBD1,TRBV11-2,TGTGCCAGCAGCTGGGACAGCTACGAGCAGTACTTC,CASSWDSYEQYF
NA,TRBJ1-5,NA,TRBV19,TGTGCCAGTAGTAGGTTTCAGGCGTCCCTCAATCAGCCCCAGCATTTT,CASSRFQASLNQPQHF
NA,TRBJ2-5,TRBD1,TRBV4-1,TGCGCCAGCAGCCAACAAACAGGGGGCGGAGAGACCCAGTACTTC,CASSQQTGGGETQYF
NA,TRBJ1-4,NA,TRBV11-2,TGTGCCAGCAGCTTAACTGGACCGGGGGCGGCTACTAATGAAAAACTGTTTTTT,CASSLTGPGAATNEKLFF
NA,TRBJ2-1,NA,TRBV6-5,TGTGCCAGCAGTTACAGATGGGGGGCTTACAATGAGCAGTTCTTC,CASSYRWGAYNEQFF
NA,TRBJ1-5,NA,TRBV29-1,TGCAGCGTTGCGGGCACCAGCAATCAGCCCCAGCATTTT,CSVAGTSNQPQHF
NA,TRBJ1-1,NA,TRBV7-6,TGTGCCAGCAGCGTACCCGGGAACACTGAAGCTTTCTTT,CASSVPGNTEAFF
NA,TRBJ2-7,TRBD2,TRBV28,TGTGCCAGCAGTTTAAGTCGCGCCCGGACTAGCAGACGATACGAGCAGTACTTC,CASSLSRARTSRRYEQYF
NA,TRBJ1-4,NA,TRBV5-4,TGTGCCAGCAGGTCAAGTGTCGGAGATGAAAAACTGTTTTTT,CASRSSVGDEKLFF
NA,TRBJ1-2,TRBD1,TRBV28,TGTGCCAGCAGTTCGGGACAGTCTAACTATGGCTACACCTTC,CASSSGQSNYGYTF
NA,TRBJ2-2,NA,TRBV9,TGTGCCAGCAGCGTAGTGGGGCTTAACACCGGGGAGCTGTTTTTT,CASSVVGLNTGELFF
NA,TRBJ1-4,NA,TRBV7-8,TGTGCCAGCAGCCCCGGAAGGGAAAAACTGTTTTTT,CASSPGREKLFF
NA,TRBJ2-5,NA,TRBV10-3,TGTGCCATCAGTGAAGGGGAGACCCAGTACTTC,CAISEGETQYF
once,TRBJ2-3,NA,TRBV5-6,TGTGCCAGCACCTTCTCGGCCGATACGCAGTATTTT,CASTFSADTQYF
NA,TRBJ1-2,NA,TRBV5-1,TGCGCCAGCAGCCTGGAGGGTGGATCTCATGGCTACACCTTC,CASSLEGGSHGYTF
NA,TRBJ1-2,NA,TRBV5-4,TGTGCCAGCAGCTCGGACGGGTCCTATGGCTACACCTTC,CASSSDGSYGYTF
NA,TRBJ2-7,TRBD2,TRBV7-9,TGTGCCAGCAGCGATAGCGGGGACCCCTACGAGCAGTACTTC,CASSDSGDPYEQYF
NA,TRBJ2-3,TRBD2,TRBV19,TGTGCCAGTAGTATGCCCTACACTAGCGGAGGTACCACAGATACGCAGTATTTT,CASSMPYTSGGTTDTQYF
once,TRBJ1-4,NA,TRBV7-2,TGTGCCAGCAGCTTGCGATTAAATGAAAAACTGTTTTTT,CASSLRLNEKLFF
NA,TRBJ1-3,NA,TRBV18,TGTGCCAGCTCACCATCCGGTGACACCATATATTTT,CASSPSGDTIYF
NA,TRBJ2-3,NA,TRBV5-1,TGCGCCAGCAGTGATTGGGGCGCAGATACGCAGTATTTT,CASSDWGADTQYF
NA,TRBJ1-5,TRBD1,TRBV2,TGTGCCAGCAACGACAGGGGGAATCAGCCCCAGCATTTT,CASNDRGNQPQHF